Reported below is one TCR beta chain. The antigen is not known. This sample was included in a study of OX40 agonist ivuxolimab in advanced cancers. Background on the study: The dose-escalation group included hepatocellular carcinoma, melanoma, renal cell carcinoma and head and neck cancer.

Study results and caveats: Expanded peripheral T-cell antigen specificity went undetermined. Also present in some nonresponders was a low level of normalized T-cell clonal expansion.

Repertoires were generated with immunoSEQ multiplex PCR, while TCRdb's copy carries only in-frame clones and drops some. The sample contains around 70,000 clones, under 85% of which appear only once. This TCR was recovered from an adult with an advanced solid tumor such as melanoma, head and neck, liver or kidney cancer. The sequences come from CD4+ or CD8+ T cells sorted from blood, collected in a trial of the OX40 agonist ivuxolimab.

CDR3 sequence (DNA): TGTGCCTGGGGCCCGGGGACAACCTACGAGCAGTACTTC. The encoded protein is CAWGPGTTYEQYF. The rearrangement links TRBV30 to TRBJ2-7, with D perhaps matching TRBD1 (6 bases). This CDR3 is built from 13 residues. Trimming shortened V by 5 bases and J by 2 bases, and 13 bases separated the two germline ends. Germline V gene lookup returns CDR1 GTSNPN and CDR2 SVGIG (reference sequence).